This T cell receptor (beta chain) was identified in a study of T cell changes during pregnancy in multiple sclerosis. Libraries were prepared by immunoSEQ multiplex PCR; TCRdb keeps only in-frame clonotypes and omits some of them. Among roughly 40,000 clones, roughly 90% were seen once, and the ten largest hold 0.39%. This CDR3 is built from 17 residues. The germline V gene encodes CDR1 SGHRS and CDR2 YFSETQ. The trim removed 0 bases at V and 4 bases at J, leaving 9 bases unmatched. This sample comprised CD4+ T cells from peripheral blood mononuclear cells, obtained in the second trimester of pregnancy. The clonotype was recovered from a female donor with multiple sclerosis, enrolled in a pregnancy study. The chain carries TRBV5-1 and TRBJ1-1; 10 bases line up with TRBD1. In DNA form, the CDR3 reads TGCGCCAGCAGCTTGGTAGGGACAGGGGTTAAGAGCACTGAAGCTTTCTTT. Translation: CASSLVGTGVKSTEAFF. The full variable domain, completed using reference TRBV5-1 and TRBJ1-1, is KAGVTQTPRYLIKTRGQQVTLSCSPISGHRSVSWYQQTPGQGLQFLFEYFSETQRNKGNFPGRFSGRQFSNSRSEMNVSTLELGDSALYLCASSLVGTGVKSTEAFFGQGTRLTVV.